The 30 T cell receptor beta chains presented below share a single source sample, sequenced in a study of blood T cells in healthy people across ages. Together with a sample-barcoded 5' primer, a J-beta primer mix was included in a second PCR lasting about 6 to 12 cycles. Using its own MiXCR run on the 5' RACE reads, TCRdb lists one record per CDR3 protein. Of roughly 790,000 distinct CDR3 sequences in the sample, roughly 44% were seen once. Sequencing input: blood. Receptor source: a woman aged 55-70 years in good health.

The CDR3 DNA reads as TGCGCCAGCAGCTCCCGGACAGGGGGGTTTGATGGCTACACCTTC. It specifies CASSSRTGGFDGYTF. V and J are TRBV5-1 and TRBJ1-2; 10 nucleotides match TRBD1. The CDR3 is 15 amino acids. Germline loops: CDR1 SGHRS, CDR2 YFSETQ. With V trimmed by 3 bases and J by 6 bases, 8 bases remained unmatched.

The chain combines TRBV19 with TRBJ1-4; tentatively, D is TRBD1 (6 bases). The germline V gene encodes CDR1 LNHDA and CDR2 SQIVND (reference sequence). CDR3 length: 14 amino acids. Trimming left V 0 bases short and J 10 bases short, with 12 bases between. The DNA for the CDR3 is TGTGCCAGTAGTATAGAGGCCCAGGGGCGAAAACTGTTTTTT. As protein: CASSIEAQGRKLFF.

V usage is TRBV7-8 and J usage is TRBJ2-5; D is possibly TRBD2 (6 bases). V gave up 2 bases and J gave up 5 bases, with 12 bases separating them. The CDR3 totals 14 residues. Germline V lookup: CDR1 SGHVS, CDR2 FQNEAQ. As DNA, the CDR3 is TGTGCCAGCAGCTTACGGGGGAGCAAGGAGACCCAGTACTTC. It specifies CASSLRGSKETQYF.

This rearrangement joins TRBV5-1 to TRBJ2-3; 9 nucleotides align to TRBD2. Per the germline V gene, CDR1 is SGHRS and CDR2 is YFSETQ. With V trimmed by 6 bases and J by 6 bases, 17 bases remained unmatched. This CDR3 is 17 amino acids long. In DNA, the CDR3 is TGCGCCAGCAAGATACTGGGGCTAGCGGGACCAGGGGATACGCAGTATTTT. Its translation is CASKILGLAGPGDTQYF.

Remarks on this clonotype: This may stem from a read error, because a much larger clone lies one nucleotide away. The chain carries TRBV10-3 and TRBJ2-1; D may match TRBD1 or TRBD2 (5 bases each). Between the trimmed V and J ends, which lost 8 bases and 15 bases, there was a span of 23 bases. The CDR3 runs 13 residues. The germline CDR1 and CDR2 sequences are ENHRY and SYGVKD. The DNA for the CDR3 is TGTGCCATCTCAGAAGGGGACGGGGTGGAAAGGTTCTTC. This gives the protein CAISEGDGVERFF.

The V call is TRBV7-2, the J call TRBJ2-7; 9 bases map to TRBD2. Germline CDR1 SGHTA, CDR2 FQGNSA. After removal of 0 bases from V and 7 bases from J, the junction contained 16 bases not matched to a gene. The CDR3 is 18 residues long. The CDR3 protein is CASSLARLAEGPQNEQYF. The CDR3 nucleotides read TGTGCCAGCAGCTTAGCCCGACTAGCGGAAGGACCTCAAAATGAGCAGTACTTC.

Of note for this clonotype: One base away lies a much larger clone, so this may be a sequencing read error. The chain employs TRBV10-3 and TRBJ2-5; a weak D match, TRBD1 (5 bases). Deletions cut 4 bases from V and 11 bases from J, with 14 bases between. The V gene's germline CDR1 is ENHRY and CDR2 SYGVKD. The CDR3 has 12 amino acids. This CDR3 is CAISGPDNEQYF. CDR3 DNA sequence: TGTGCCATCAGTGGACCGGACAATGAGCAGTACTTC.

This clonotype was counted a few times. V and J are TRBV6-2 or TRBV6-3 and TRBJ2-7, with 8 bases identical to TRBD1. The germline CDR1 and CDR2 sequences are MNHEY and SVGEGT. The CDR3 is 15 residues long. With 8 bases clipped from V and 5 bases from J, the junction kept 14 bases outside the gene matches. This chain's CDR3 is CASAHLQGVVHEQYF. In DNA, the CDR3 is TGTGCCAGCGCGCACTTACAGGGGGTGGTTCACGAGCAGTACTTC.

There are a few counts of this clonotype. This chain connects TRBV6-5 to TRBJ2-7, with no clear D. This CDR3 contains 15 residues. Germline-derived CDR1 and CDR2 are MNHEY and SVGAGI. Trimming took off 3 bases at V and 0 bases at J, with 12 bases between the two ends. CDR3 sequence: CASSYGRLSSYEQYF. The CDR3 DNA sequence: TGTGCCAGCAGTTATGGACGTTTAAGCTCCTACGAGCAGTACTTC.

This clonotype was observed a few times. The gene calls are TRBV6-2 or TRBV6-3 and TRBJ2-1; D might be TRBD1 (5 bases). The germline V and J ends were trimmed by 2 bases and 8 bases, with 10 bases remaining between them. The CDR3 is 13 amino acids. Germline V lookup: CDR1 MNHEY, CDR2 SVGEGT. The CDR3 reads CASSYRRGHEQFF. The CDR3 nucleotides read TGTGCCAGCAGTTACCGAAGGGGCCATGAGCAGTTCTTC.

A few counts support this clonotype. The chain recombines TRBV12-3 or TRBV12-4 with TRBJ2-1, with 8 bases fitting TRBD1. This CDR3 region has 14 residues. With 6 bases clipped from V and 4 bases from J, the junction kept 5 bases outside the gene matches. Here the CDR3 DNA reads TGTGCCAGCAGGCCCCGGGACAGGTACAATGAGCAGTTCTTC. It is translated as CASRPRDRYNEQFF.

The chain recombines TRBV7-2 with TRBJ2-5, with 8 bases lining up with TRBD2. This CDR3 is built from 15 residues. From germline, CDR1 is SGHTA and CDR2 FQGNSA. V shed 2 bases and J 4 bases; nucleotides not matched to a gene: 6. This CDR3 is CASSLMTSVGETQYF. The CDR3 coding sequence is TGTGCCAGCAGCTTAATGACTAGCGTGGGAGAGACCCAGTACTTC.

This chain joins TRBV4-1 and TRBJ2-3, with D possibly matching TRBD2 (6 bases). The CDR3 has 14 residues. Trimming cost V 0 bases and J 14 bases, with 18 bases left between them. The germline CDR1 and CDR2 sequences are MGHRA and YSYEKL. The CDR3 loop is CASSQEGGTRDAYF. CDR3 nucleotide sequence: TGCGCCAGCAGCCAAGAAGGAGGGACCAGAGACGCGTATTTT.

This clonotype has just a few counts. V usage is TRBV7-8 and J usage is TRBJ2-1; 9 positions match TRBD2. Germline V lookup: CDR1 SGHVS, CDR2 FQNEAQ. V dropped 5 bases and J dropped 5; count of bases not matched to a gene: 13. The length of the CDR3 is 17 residues. This CDR3 reads CASSPDLTSGPNNEQFF. The CDR3 region has the DNA TGTGCCAGCAGCCCCGACCTCACTAGCGGGCCGAACAATGAGCAGTTCTTC.

This clonotype was counted between two and nine times. V and J are TRBV5-4 and TRBJ2-3; 13 bases align to TRBD2. CDR3 length equals 16 residues. From germline, CDR1 is SGHNT and CDR2 YYREEE (reference sequence). The V gene end was trimmed by 4 bases and the J gene end by 5 bases; junction bases not matched to a gene: 7. CDR3 nucleotides: TGTGCCAGCAGCCCTACTAGCGGGGGGGCGGGAGATACGCAGTATTTT. Translating it yields CASSPTSGGAGDTQYF.

This clonotype was seen at least ten times. CDR3 region: CSARGSEGGGYEQYF. The CDR3 DNA is TGCAGTGCTAGGGGGTCGGAGGGGGGAGGCTACGAGCAGTACTTC. This chain uses TRBV20-1 with TRBJ2-7; D may match TRBD1 or TRBD2 (6 bases each). This CDR3 comprises 15 residues. The ends were cut back, 3 bases at V and 3 bases at J, with 18 bases in the middle. Germline CDR1 DFQATT, CDR2 SNEGSKA (reference sequence).

This clonotype showed up just a few times. V usage is TRBV18 and J usage is TRBJ1-1, with 9 positions matching TRBD1. CDR1 is KGHSH and CDR2 is LQKENI in the germline V gene. Germline trimming cut 3 bases from V and 2 bases from J; bases unmatched to any gene: 7. The length of the CDR3 is 16 residues. The CDR3: CASSPGTGLDNTEAFF. In DNA, the CDR3 is TGTGCCAGCTCACCCGGGACAGGGTTGGACAACACTGAAGCTTTCTTT.

As regards this clonotype: One end of the junction is discordant with germline, which a read error may explain. The chain is built from TRBV6-5 and TRBJ2-7; 11 nucleotides match TRBD2. CDR1 is MNHEY and CDR2 is SVGAGI in the germline V gene. CDR3 size: 15 residues. The CDR3, as DNA: TGTGCCGGCAGTCTTACTAGCGGGAGAGTGGGCGAGCAGTACTTC. It yields the protein CAGSLTSGRVGEQYF.

The chain combines TRBV18 with TRBJ2-2; no definite D call. The CDR3 is made up of 15 amino acids. Germline CDR1 reads KGHSH; CDR2 reads LQKENI. Trimming removed 4 bases from V and 3 bases from J, with 12 bases in between. This chain's CDR3 is CASSRELGHTGELFF. CDR3 nucleotide sequence: TGTGCCAGCTCACGGGAATTAGGTCACACCGGGGAGCTGTTTTTT.

The table lists this clonotype with a few counts. This chain links TRBV20-1 with TRBJ2-7; 9 bases are a match to TRBD2. Unmatched junction bases numbered 2, after V lost 2 bases and J lost 0 bases. Germline values: CDR1 DFQATT, CDR2 SNEGSKA (reference sequence). This CDR3 comprises 14 residues. CDR3 region: CSARLAGNSYEQYF. CDR3 DNA: TGCAGTGCTAGACTAGCGGGAAACTCCTACGAGCAGTACTTC.

As for this clonotype: One end of the junction varies from germline; a read error may be responsible. J is TRBJ1-4 and V is TRBV12-3 or TRBV12-4; D may be TRBD1 (6 bases). This CDR3 has 14 residues. CDR3 nucleotides: TGTGCCAGCAGTTCCGGGACACCGAATGAAAAACCGTTTTTT. Protein sequence: CASSSGTPNEKPFF.

The chain links TRBV7-9 to TRBJ1-1, with D tentatively TRBD1 (6 bases). Trimming shortened V by 5 bases and J by 2 bases, and 15 bases separated the two germline ends. There are 15 residues in the CDR3. Per germline, CDR1 SEHNR and CDR2 FQNEAQ (reference sequence). The CDR3 DNA sequence: TGTGCCAGCAGCGCCCGTCAGGGGATCAACACTGAAGCTTTCTTT. Protein product: CASSARQGINTEAFF.

The V and J genes are TRBV13 and TRBJ2-7; TRBD2 might be the D (6 bases). V shed 6 bases and J shed 0 bases, with 12 bases lying between them. CDR1 PRHDT and CDR2 FYEKMQ come from the germline V gene (reference sequence). There are 14 residues in the CDR3. The CDR3 spells CASRLGGSSYEQYF. In DNA form, the CDR3 reads TGTGCCAGCAGACTCGGAGGGAGCTCCTACGAGCAGTACTTC.

This clonotype was picked up a small number of times. This chain connects TRBV6-2 or TRBV6-3 to TRBJ1-6, with no clear D. Trimming stripped 2 bases from V and 5 bases from J, with 10 bases between. CDR1 and CDR2 from the germline V gene are MNHEY and SVGEGT. There are 15 residues in the CDR3. CDR3 DNA: TGTGCCAGCAGTTACCTTGACGGAGATAATTCACCCCTCCACTTT. This encodes CASSYLDGDNSPLHF.

This clonotype was seen a handful of times. The gene calls are TRBV5-1 and TRBJ2-4, with TRBD1 as a possible D gene (6 bases). The CDR3 sequence is 14 residues long. From germline, CDR1 is SGHRS and CDR2 YFSETQ. With 0 bases removed from V and 13 bases from J, the gap between germline ends came to 17 bases. CDR3 in DNA: TGCGCCAGCAGCTTGGGGGACATACCCAATGAGCAGTACTTC. This codes for CASSLGDIPNEQYF.

This clonotype was detected only a few times. Germline and junction disagree at one end, which may indicate a read error. The genes are TRBV5-1 and TRBJ2-7; TRBD2 matches at 9 bases. CDR3 size: 14 residues. Germline CDR1 reads SGHRS; CDR2 reads YFSETQ. The CDR3 spells CASSLGLARPEQYF. CDR3 coding DNA: TGCGCCAGCAGTTTGGGACTAGCAAGACCCGAGCAGTACTTC.

This clonotype was recorded a few times. The rearrangement joins TRBV20-1 to TRBJ2-4; D unclear. V shed 3 bases and J shed 7 bases, with 13 bases lying between them. The CDR3 totals 13 residues. Looked up from germline, CDR1 is DFQATT and CDR2 is SNEGSKA (reference sequence). For the CDR3, the DNA is TGCAGTGCTAGTCAACCAGCAAAGAACATTCAGTACTTC. Translation gives CSASQPAKNIQYF.

This clonotype has a handful of counts. The chain employs TRBV7-8 and TRBJ1-2; a weak D match, TRBD1 (5 bases). Trimming removed 5 bases from V and 3 bases from J, with 19 bases in between. CDR3 length: 16 amino acids. Germline assignment: CDR1 SGHVS and CDR2 FQNEAQ. The DNA for the CDR3 is TGTGCCAGCAGCCGGTATTCGGGGGTGGTGGACTATGGCTACACCTTC. This gives the protein CASSRYSGVVDYGYTF.

The chain couples TRBV12-3 or TRBV12-4 to TRBJ2-3; TRBD2 agrees at 10 bases. The CDR3 length is 17 residues. V trimming: 6 bases; J trimming: 11 bases; junction bases outside the gene matches: 20. CDR3 sequence (DNA): TGTGCCAGCAGCGCTGGCGCCTCTAGCGGGGGCACAGATGTGCAGTATTTT. The encoded protein is CASSAGASSGGTDVQYF.

This clonotype was recorded only once. A much larger clone differs by one base, so this may be a read error. The J gene is TRBJ2-4, the V gene TRBV3-1; D may correspond to TRBD1 or TRBD2 (6 bases each). Germline CDR1 LGHDT, CDR2 YNNKEL (reference sequence). This CDR3 is built from 12 residues. The CDR3 DNA reads as TGTGGCAGCAGAGGGGGAGCGGGCATTCAGTACTTC. Its protein product is CGSRGGAGIQYF.